What follows describes a single T cell receptor beta chain. The antigen remains undetermined. The data are from a study of CD8 T cells in ankylosing spondylitis. Germline V CDR1 and CDR2: SGHRS, YFSETQ. With 4 bases clipped from V and 5 bases from J, the junction kept 13 bases outside the gene matches. The CDR3 loop spans 17 amino acids. TCRdb re-called the 5' RACE reads with MiXCR, one entry per CDR3 protein. The sample has around 300,000 distinct CDR3 sequences, about 20% seen once; the top ten hold about 4%. The study's findings and limits: Before this, some motif variants had been reported in reactive arthritis synovial fluid and blood. Disease-associated clones were CD8+ and fairly uncommon in peripheral blood.

The TCR originated in a female donor with ankylosing spondylitis or in good health (not recorded which). The V call is TRBV5-1, the J call TRBJ2-3; 10 nucleotides align to TRBD2. Material: blood, either unsorted or a sorted T cell fraction (not recorded which). CDR3 sequence reads: CASSHRLAGAPGDTQYF. The CDR3, as DNA: TGCGCCAGCAGCCATCGTCTAGCGGGAGCTCCGGGAGATACGCAGTATTTT. Variable domain in full (rest from reference TRBV5-1 and TRBJ2-3): KAGVTQTPRYLIKTRGQQVTLSCSPISGHRSVSWYQQTPGQGLQFLFEYFSETQRNKGNFPGRFSGRQFSNSRSEMNVSTLELGDSALYLCASSHRLAGAPGDTQYFGPGTRLTVL.